These 12 T cell receptor beta chains share one sample of origin, sequenced in a study of sequential checkpoint blockade in melanoma. Profiling relied on immunoSEQ multiplex PCR, and the TCRdb table lists in-frame clones only, not all of them. The table lists roughly 20,000 clones, around 82% of them singletons, with 36% in the top ten. Treatment meaning: randomized to nivolumab then ipilimumab (arm A) or the reverse (arm B). Specimen: CD8+ T cells sorted from blood (inferred from file names), collected from a patient given nivolumab and ipilimumab in sequence. The receptors come from a human donor with melanoma.

This rearrangement joins TRBV28 to TRBJ2-7; TRBD1 matches at 9 bases. Trimming took 7 bases from V and 3 from J; bases not matched to a gene: 13. The CDR3 contains 16 residues. CDR1 is MDHEN, CDR2 SYDVKM, per germline. CDR3: CASTPGPGQGGYEQYF. CDR3 bases: TGTGCCAGCACCCCGGGGCCGGGACAGGGAGGCTACGAGCAGTACTTC.

This clone was counted a few times. V gene TRBV5-1 combines with J gene TRBJ1-4; 10 nucleotides align to TRBD1. Germline trimming cut 5 bases from V and 7 bases from J; bases unmatched to any gene: 8. The germline CDR1 and CDR2 sequences are SGHRS and YFSETQ. This CDR3 is 15 amino acids long. CDR3 sequence reads: CASSAGQGGREKLFF. The CDR3 bases are TGCGCCAGCAGTGCTGGACAGGGGGGTCGTGAAAAACTGTTTTTT.

This clone is termed medium-sized. This chain links TRBV30 with TRBJ2-7; 7 nucleotides match TRBD1. Germline V gives CDR1 GTSNPN, CDR2 SVGIG (reference sequence). This CDR3 region has 14 residues. V trimming: 0 bases; J trimming: 0 bases; junction bases outside the gene matches: 2. CDR3 bases: TGTGCCTGGAGTGTACGGACAGGCTCCTACGAGCAGTACTTC. It specifies CAWSVRTGSYEQYF.

The rearrangement joins TRBV27 to TRBJ1-6, with TRBD1 identical over 8 bases. This CDR3 is 14 amino acids long. V shed 5 bases, J shed 8 bases, and the junction held 5 bases outside the gene matches. Germline CDR1 and CDR2: MNHEY and SMNVEV (reference sequence). In DNA form, the CDR3 reads TGTGCCAGCAGTCAGGGGGCTATGGATTCACCCCTCCACTTT. Protein: CASSQGAMDSPLHF.

V usage is TRBV28 and J usage is TRBJ1-1; perhaps TRBD1 as D (6 bases). Trimming took 3 bases from V and 0 from J, leaving 8 bases between them. Per the germline V gene, CDR1 is MDHEN and CDR2 is SYDVKM. The CDR3 contains 14 residues. The chain's CDR3 is CASSFQGLNTEAFF. CDR3 nucleotide sequence: TGTGCCAGCAGTTTCCAGGGGTTGAACACTGAAGCTTTCTTT.

The gene calls are TRBV6-5 and TRBJ1-1, with D hard to call. The CDR3 sequence is 13 residues long. The germline gives CDR1 MNHEY, CDR2 SVGAGI. The germline V and J ends were trimmed by 3 bases and 6 bases, with 11 bases remaining between them. The CDR3 region is CASSYRASPEAFF. CDR3 bases: TGTGCCAGCAGTTATAGAGCTTCCCCTGAAGCTTTCTTT.

The chain uses TRBV27 and TRBJ2-7; 7 nucleotides agree with TRBD2. Losses at the gene ends were 2 bases for V and 3 bases for J; bases not matched to a gene: 10. The germline gives CDR1 MNHEY, CDR2 SMNVEV (reference sequence). The CDR3 has 16 amino acids. The CDR3, as DNA: TGTGCCAGCAGTTTAAGCGGGGCTCCGCGCCTCTACGAGCAGTACTTC. Translated, it gives CASSLSGAPRLYEQYF.

The gene calls are TRBV28 and TRBJ2-7; a possible D gene is TRBD2 (6 bases). With 3 bases removed from V and 3 bases from J, the gap between germline ends came to 12 bases. Germline CDR1 and CDR2: MDHEN and SYDVKM. The CDR3 contains 14 residues. CDR3 in DNA: TGTGCCAGCAGTTTGGGCGGGATCAGCTACGAGCAGTACTTC. Amino acid sequence: CASSLGGISYEQYF.

The chain recombines TRBV9 with TRBJ1-1; D is undetermined. Germline-derived CDR1 and CDR2 are SGDLS and YYNGEE. The CDR3 runs 13 residues. V lost 4 bases, J lost 4 bases, and 11 bases lay in between. The CDR3 nucleotides read TGTGCCAGCAGCCCAGGACGGGGCACTGAAGCTTTCTTT. As protein: CASSPGRGTEAFF.

This chain connects TRBV11-3 to TRBJ2-1; tentatively, D is TRBD2 (6 bases). The germline V gene has CDR1 SGHNT and CDR2 YENEEA. Trimming left V 2 bases short and J 4 bases short, with 18 bases between. This CDR3 has 17 amino acids. In DNA, the CDR3 is TGTGCCAGCAGCTTAACCCCCCCAGGGACTGTATACAATGAGCAGTTCTTC. As protein: CASSLTPPGTVYNEQFF.

The CDR3, as DNA: TGTGCCAGCAGTGGAACCACTAGCGGGAACAATGAGCAGTTCTTC. This encodes CASSGTTSGNNEQFF. The V call is TRBV2, the J call TRBJ2-1; 10 bases line up with TRBD2. Per the germline V gene, CDR1 is SNHLY and CDR2 is FYNNEI. V lost 4 bases, J lost 5 bases, and 5 bases stayed unmatched. The CDR3 has 15 residues.

The gene calls are TRBV29-1 and TRBJ1-2; a possible D gene is TRBD1 (5 bases). V shed 1 base and J shed 6 bases, with 15 bases lying between them. Germline lookup yields CDR1 SQVTM and CDR2 ANQGSEA. There are 14 residues in the CDR3. This CDR3 reads CSVEAVSGKNGYTF. The DNA for the CDR3 is TGCAGCGTTGAAGCGGTTTCAGGGAAGAATGGCTACACCTTC.